Following are 29 T cell receptor beta chains from one sample sequenced in a study of CXCR3-negative and CXCR3-positive naive CD8 T cells. Carrying UMI labels, the TRB cDNA libraries were prepared through 5' RACE. One entry per CDR3 protein, without DNA, is what TCRdb gives after re-calling the 5' RACE reads. This listing includes fewer than 55,000 distinct CDR3 sequences. The material sequenced was naive CXCR3- CD8+ T cells from blood. As to subset: CD45RO-CCR7+CD27+CD95- naive CD8+ T cells lacking CXCR3 (TNR3-). Source of these receptors: a human donor in good health. Some clones in this sample may be carry-over from other donors' samples.

The V gene is TRBV7-6, the J gene TRBJ2-3; TCRdb names TRBD1, which stays unverified in the absence of DNA. The CDR3 totals 14 residues. In germline, CDR1 is SGHVS, CDR2 FNYEAQ. The CDR3 here is CASSLSGMPDTQYF.

This sequence joins TRBV28 and TRBJ2-7. The CDR3 has 14 residues. Germline V gene sequence: CDR1 MDHEN, CDR2 SYDVKM. The CDR3 sequence is CASSTEFSSYEQYF.

V and J are TRBV7-9 and TRBJ2-7. CDR1 is SEHNR and CDR2 is FQNEAQ in the germline V gene (reference sequence). The CDR3 totals 12 residues. This chain's CDR3 is CASSLTDTLWYF.

The chain joins TRBV28 to TRBJ2-7; absent DNA, TCRdb's TRBD2 call cannot be checked. The germline CDR1 and CDR2 sequences are MDHEN and SYDVKM. The CDR3 consists of 16 residues. CDR3: CASSFGGSPYSYEQYF.

The chain's CDR3 is CSVEDQAYEQYF. The chain carries TRBV29-1 and TRBJ2-7. Germline assignment: CDR1 SQVTM and CDR2 ANQGSEA. The CDR3 consists of 12 residues.

The chain links TRBV28 to TRBJ1-4. The CDR3 has 17 residues. Germline CDR1 is MDHEN and CDR2 is SYDVKM. Here the CDR3 reads CASSPTSRAGANEKLFF.

The J gene is TRBJ1-5, the V gene TRBV3-1; there is no DNA to check the TCRdb D call of TRBD1. The V gene's germline CDR1 is LGHDT and CDR2 YNNKEL (reference sequence). The CDR3 loop spans 16 amino acids. The CDR3 region is CASSQGRQGGSQPQHF.

The V call is TRBV4-2, the J call TRBJ2-7. CDR3 size: 14 residues. CDR1 and CDR2 (germline): LGHNA, YNFKEQ. The CDR3 sequence is CASSQEDVSYEQYF.

The V call is TRBV25-1, the J call TRBJ1-5; no DNA is available, so the TRBD1 call from TCRdb remains unchecked. From germline, CDR1 is MGHDK and CDR2 SYGVNS. The CDR3 is 14 residues long. The CDR3 sequence is CASSPGQTNQPQHF.

The chain employs TRBV7-8 and TRBJ1-6; TCRdb calls TRBD1, which cannot be checked without DNA. Germline V gene lookup returns CDR1 SGHVS and CDR2 FQNEAQ. CDR3 length equals 16 residues. The CDR3 is CASSLARTGGGSPLHF.

The J gene is TRBJ2-7, the V gene TRBV4-1. Per the germline V gene, CDR1 is MGHRA and CDR2 is YSYEKL. There are 13 residues in the CDR3. This CDR3 reads CASSQDVGYEQYF.

V is TRBV4-3 and J is TRBJ1-2; TCRdb lists TRBD1, though no DNA is available to test this call. CDR1 and CDR2 (germline): LGHNA, YSLEER. The CDR3 contains 18 residues. The CDR3 protein is CASSQDSGQGAPVYGYTF.

The V call is TRBV19, the J call TRBJ2-2; TCRdb designates TRBD2, a call that cannot be tested without DNA. Germline CDR1 reads LNHDA; CDR2 reads SQIVND (reference sequence). The CDR3 runs 14 residues. The CDR3 reads CASMASGETGELFF. Together with reference TRBV19 and TRBJ2-2, the CDR3 gives the full variable domain: DGGITQSPKYLFRKEGQNVTLSCEQNLNHDAMYWYRQDPGQGLRLIYYSQIVNDFQKGDIAEGYSVSREKKESFPLTVTSAQKNPTAFYLCASMASGETGELFFGEGSRLTVL.

The chain's CDR3 is CASSEFGQYNEQFF. V is TRBV10-1 and J is TRBJ2-1. Germline V gene lookup returns CDR1 WNHNN and CDR2 SYGVQD (reference sequence). CDR3 length: 14 residues.

The chain carries TRBV14 and TRBJ1-2; TCRdb's D call of TRBD1 is untestable without DNA. The germline V gene encodes CDR1 SGHDN and CDR2 FVKESK. The CDR3 is 13 amino acids. The CDR3 protein is CASSQYRGGGYTF.

This rearrangement joins TRBV28 to TRBJ2-7; there is no DNA to check the TCRdb D call of TRBD1. The CDR3 is 14 residues long. The germline CDR1 and CDR2 sequences are MDHEN and SYDVKM. CDR3 residues: CASSVTATSYEQYF.

The rearrangement links TRBV7-6 to TRBJ2-7. CDR3 length: 12 residues. From germline, CDR1 is SGHVS and CDR2 FNYEAQ. The CDR3 reads CASSSVSYEQYF.

The rearrangement uses TRBV15 and TRBJ2-7. CDR1 and CDR2 (germline): LNHNV, YYDKDF (reference sequence). This CDR3 is built from 14 residues. The CDR3 sequence is CATSRDPDSYEQYF. The full variable domain, completed using reference TRBV15 and TRBJ2-7, is DAMVIQNPRYQVTQFGKPVTLSCSQTLNHNVMYWYQQKSSQAPKLLFHYYDKDFNNEADTPDNFQSRRPNTSFCFLDIRSPGLGDTAMYLCATSRDPDSYEQYFGPGTRLTVT.

V is TRBV5-1 and J is TRBJ2-6. Germline V gene data show CDR1 as SGHRS and CDR2 as YFSETQ. The CDR3 consists of 17 residues. The CDR3 sequence is CASSLGRGISGANVLTF.

V and J are TRBV25-1 and TRBJ2-5. This CDR3 spans 12 amino acids. CDR1 and CDR2 from the germline V gene are MGHDK and SYGVNS. The CDR3 region is CASSQNQETQYF.

By frequency, this clonotype is medium-sized (0.01 to 0.1%). The chain is built from TRBV9 and TRBJ2-3; TCRdb lists TRBD2, though no DNA is available to test this call. Germline V gene lookup returns CDR1 SGDLS and CDR2 YYNGEE. This CDR3 spans 15 amino acids. The CDR3 sequence: CASSPSGTERDTQYF.

V and J are TRBV7-9 and TRBJ2-3; there is no DNA to check the TCRdb D call of TRBD1. Germline CDR1 is SEHNR and CDR2 is FQNEAQ (reference sequence). This CDR3 contains 15 residues. CDR3: CASRRGSMGTDTQYF. Supplemented by reference TRBV7-9 and TRBJ2-3, the full variable domain reads DTGVSQNPRHKITKRGQNVTFRCDPISEHNRLYWYRQTLGQGPEFLTYFQNEAQLEKSRLLSDRFSAERPKGSFSTLEIQRTEQGDSAMYLCASRRGSMGTDTQYFGPGTRLTVL.

This CDR3 reads CSARQGATEAFF. The chain couples TRBV20-1 to TRBJ1-1; TCRdb's D gene call, TRBD1, goes unchecked for lack of DNA. Germline V gene lookup returns CDR1 DFQATT and CDR2 SNEGSKA (reference sequence). This CDR3 is 12 amino acids long.

V is TRBV29-1 and J is TRBJ2-1. Germline CDR1 is SQVTM and CDR2 is ANQGSEA. The CDR3 contains 14 residues. This CDR3 reads CSVPSGAHYNEQFF.

The CDR3 sequence is CASSAERGADPPETQYF. V gene TRBV7-9 combines with J gene TRBJ2-5; the TCRdb call, TRBD1, lacks DNA for checking. The germline V gene has CDR1 SEHNR and CDR2 FQNEAQ (reference sequence). The CDR3 runs 17 residues.

This sequence joins TRBV29-1 and TRBJ1-1; checking the TCRdb D call of TRBD1 is not possible without DNA. Germline CDR1 SQVTM, CDR2 ANQGSEA. This CDR3 region has 14 residues. Here the CDR3 reads CSVYRVERNTEAFF.

This rearrangement joins TRBV28 to TRBJ2-5; TCRdb lists TRBD2, though no DNA is available to test this call. CDR1 and CDR2 (germline): MDHEN, SYDVKM. The length of the CDR3 is 15 residues. This CDR3 is CASSPRSTAEETQYF.

The rearrangement joins TRBV12-3 or TRBV12-4 to TRBJ1-1; TCRdb selects TRBD1, and the lack of DNA leaves this call unchecked. The CDR3 spans 15 residues. CDR3: CASRQRQVFSTEAFF.

This chain links TRBV6-2 or TRBV6-3 with TRBJ2-3. Germline V gene data show CDR1 as MNHEY and CDR2 as SVGEGT. The CDR3 is 14 residues long. CDR3 in amino acids: CASSSISSTDTQYF.